The 14 T cell receptor beta chains below come from one sample, sequenced in a study of blood T cell repertoires in COVID-19. Clones were read by immunoSEQ multiplex PCR, and TCRdb kept only the in-frame ones, dropping some. Of some 160,000 clones detected, approximately 86% appear once; the ten largest clones hold 6.2%. What was sequenced was PBMCs or T cells enriched from blood (not recorded which). These receptor sequences come from a woman in her 40s who had recovered from COVID-19.

This chain uses TRBV2 with TRBJ2-5; 7 bases are shared with TRBD1. This CDR3 region has 14 residues. Trimming cost V 2 bases and J 4 bases; bases outside gene matches: 4. From germline, CDR1 is SNHLY and CDR2 FYNNEI. The CDR3 loop is CASSEKRTGETQYF. Written as DNA, the CDR3 is TGTGCCAGCAGTGAAAAGCGGACAGGAGAGACCCAGTACTTC.

The V and J genes are TRBV5-4 and TRBJ1-6; D may be TRBD1 (5 bases). Germline assignment: CDR1 SGHNT and CDR2 YYREEE (reference sequence). The CDR3 extends over 14 amino acids. Trimming removed 1 base from V and 9 bases from J, with 11 bases in between. The CDR3 here is CASSLQGFSSPLHF. CDR3 coding DNA: TGTGCCAGCAGCTTGCAGGGTTTTAGTTCACCCCTCCACTTT.

This clone was detected once. The chain is built from TRBV6-1 and TRBJ1-4; D is undetermined. Germline assignment: CDR1 MNHNS and CDR2 SASEGT. This CDR3 comprises 14 residues. V was clipped by 1 base and J by 7 bases, with 10 bases between them. For the CDR3, the DNA is TGTGCCAGCAGTGAAGAGGCGGCGGGTGAAAAACTGTTTTTT. This codes for CASSEEAAGEKLFF.

The rearrangement links TRBV10-1 to TRBJ1-1; D is unresolved. Germline V gene data show CDR1 as WNHNN and CDR2 as SYGVQD (reference sequence). V dropped 0 bases and J dropped 1 base, with 6 bases sitting between them. This CDR3 spans 14 amino acids. CDR3 DNA: TGCGCCAGCAGTGAGTCGATAGAGAACACTGAAGCTTTCTTT. Translating gives CASSESIENTEAFF.

This clone was counted once. V usage is TRBV2 and J usage is TRBJ2-1, with 13 bases aligning to TRBD2. CDR1 SNHLY and CDR2 FYNNEI come from the germline V gene. This CDR3 has 16 amino acids. With V trimmed by 5 bases and J by 5 bases, 6 bases remained unmatched. In DNA form, the CDR3 reads TGTGCCAGCAGTAGACTAGCGGGAGGACTAAACAATGAGCAGTTCTTC. This translates into CASSRLAGGLNNEQFF.

A few counts support this clone. The J gene is TRBJ1-1, the V gene TRBV7-8, with D perhaps matching TRBD1 (6 bases). CDR1 SGHVS and CDR2 FQNEAQ come from the germline V gene. CDR3 length: 14 residues. The germline V and J ends were trimmed by 4 bases and 1 base, with 10 bases remaining between them. Here the CDR3 reads CASSSGAPNTEAFF. The CDR3 region has the DNA TGTGCCAGCAGCTCAGGGGCCCCGAACACTGAAGCTTTCTTT.

The chain is built from TRBV19 and TRBJ2-3; 8 bases agree with TRBD1. Trimming cost V 8 bases and J 5 bases; bases outside gene matches: 6. The germline gives CDR1 LNHDA, CDR2 SQIVND (reference sequence). The CDR3 contains 13 residues. CDR3 DNA: TGTGCCAGTGGGCAGGGGGCTGGAGATACGCAGTATTTT. Translation gives CASGQGAGDTQYF.

The V gene is TRBV3-1 (or the pseudogene TRBV3-2), the J gene TRBJ2-5, with D unresolved. Trimming stripped 1 base from V and 1 base from J, with 10 bases between. In germline, CDR1 is LGHDT, CDR2 YNNKEL (reference sequence). The CDR3 length is 15 residues. The CDR3 loop is CASSQGAQIQETQYF. The DNA of the CDR3 is TGTGCCAGCAGCCAAGGGGCACAGATCCAAGAGACCCAGTACTTC.

The chain uses TRBV6-5 and TRBJ1-1, with 9 bases identical to TRBD1. Per the germline V gene, CDR1 is MNHEY and CDR2 is SVGAGI. With V trimmed by 2 bases and J by 5 bases, 3 bases remained unmatched. The CDR3 sequence is 14 residues long. Here the CDR3 DNA reads TGTGCCAGCAGTTACCCCGGGACAGGGACTGAAGCTTTCTTT. It translates to CASSYPGTGTEAFF.

This clone was detected once. This rearrangement joins TRBV5-4 to TRBJ2-1, with a tentative D call TRBD2 (6 bases). The CDR3 extends over 14 amino acids. Germline V gene lookup returns CDR1 SGHNT and CDR2 YYREEE (reference sequence). Trimming took off 0 bases at V and 2 bases at J, with 6 bases between the two ends. CDR3: CASSLGLAYNEQFF. In DNA form, the CDR3 reads TGTGCCAGCAGCTTGGGACTAGCCTACAATGAGCAGTTCTTC.

The V call is TRBV2, the J call TRBJ2-5; 9 bases are shared with TRBD1. Unmatched junction bases numbered 8, after V lost 4 bases and J lost 5 bases. Looked up from germline, CDR1 is SNHLY and CDR2 is FYNNEI. The CDR3 covers 15 residues. The CDR3 coding sequence is TGTGCCAGCAGTGGATTGGACAGGGGTACCGAGACCCAGTACTTC. Residues: CASSGLDRGTETQYF.

The J gene is TRBJ2-1, the V gene TRBV28; 14 nucleotides align to TRBD2. CDR3 length: 17 amino acids. After removal of 2 bases from V and 5 bases from J, the junction contained 5 bases not matched to a gene. Germline assignment: CDR1 MDHEN and CDR2 SYDVKM. CDR3 protein: CASSLQGLAGAHNEQFF. The DNA of the CDR3 is TGTGCCAGCAGTTTACAGGGACTAGCGGGGGCTCACAATGAGCAGTTCTTC.

The chain uses TRBV5-1 and TRBJ2-1; 7 bases are shared with TRBD2. Germline CDR1 is SGHRS and CDR2 is YFSETQ. The CDR3 consists of 16 residues. The junction had 12 bases not matched to a gene; V was cut back by 5 bases and J by 4 bases. The CDR3 bases are TGCGCCAGCAGACCTCCCTATGGGAGGGATTACAATGAGCAGTTCTTC. It codes for CASRPPYGRDYNEQFF.

This clone came up a few times. J is TRBJ1-1 and V is TRBV12-3 or TRBV12-4; no reliable D call. V dropped 5 bases and J dropped 7 bases, with 14 bases sitting between them. This CDR3 has 13 amino acids. CDR3 sequence (DNA): TGTGCCAGCAGTCCGAGAATCCCACTTGAAGCTTTCTTT. Protein product: CASSPRIPLEAFF.